The sequence of this T cell receptor beta chain was determined in a study of sequential checkpoint blockade in melanoma. Study information: Both treatment sequences were followed by maintenance nivolumab.

The CDR3 consists of 15 residues. The germline gives CDR1 MGHRA, CDR2 YSYEKL. Trimming took 1 base from V and 2 from J, leaving 12 bases between them. Produced via immunoSEQ multiplex PCR; TCRdb's table is partial and in-frame only. This table has roughly 18,000 clones, 69% appearing once. Specified treatment: randomized to nivolumab then ipilimumab (arm A) or the reverse (arm B). DNA-damaging chemotherapy had not been given to any patient beforehand. Sorted cells were live CD3+CD8+, lacking CD19 and CD56, from PBMCs. The chain has TRBV4-1 and TRBJ2-7; D may be TRBD2 (5 bases). Sample: CD8+ T cells sorted from blood (inferred from file names), taken from a patient given nivolumab and ipilimumab in sequence. The TCR originated in a human donor with melanoma. Here the CDR3 DNA reads TGCGCCAGCAGCCAAGGTGGTAGCGCTACCTACGAGCAGTACTTC. This translates into CASSQGGSATYEQYF.